This T cell receptor beta chain was profiled in a study of blood T cell repertoires in COVID-19. Looking at the study overall: Samples taken during acute and convalescent COVID-19 were collected in the United States, Italy and Spain.

The V gene's germline CDR1 is SGDLS and CDR2 YYNGEE. The CDR3 consists of 12 residues. V was cut by 5 bases and J by 2 bases, with 6 bases left in between. Authors' processing steps: Reference gene primer amplification yielded estimated nucleated cell counts. Method: immunoSEQ multiplex PCR; TCRdb's copy keeps in-frame clones and lacks some. The V and J calls and clone size come from that table; D and trimming were worked out from the DNA. The sample lists under 450,000 clones, over 75% seen once, with around 1.5% in the top ten. Sequences were obtained from peripheral blood. This chain links TRBV9 with TRBJ2-3; D is uncertain. The TCR comes from a woman in her thirties or forties with COVID-19, enrolled during active disease. The CDR3 DNA is TGTGCCAGCAGTCAAAACACAGATACGCAGTATTTT. This encodes CASSQNTDTQYF.